Listed here are 31 T cell receptor beta chains from one sample, sequenced in a study of blood T cells in healthy people across ages. Next came a second PCR, run for roughly 6 to 11 cycles, which used a sample-barcoded 5' primer along with a J-beta primer mix. TCRdb analysed the 5' RACE reads with MiXCR anew, one entry per CDR3 protein. The sample shows just over 1 million distinct CDR3 sequences, around 43% of them seen only once. Source material: blood. The receptor set was obtained from a woman aged 55-75 years in good health.

The rearrangement links TRBV7-2 to TRBJ1-4, with TRBD1 matching 9 bases. This CDR3 comprises 14 residues. Germline CDR1 is SGHTA and CDR2 is FQGNSA. V lost 4 bases, J lost 11 bases, and 8 bases stayed unmatched. The chain's CDR3 is CASSWGGTGSKLFF. The DNA of the CDR3 is TGTGCCAGCAGCTGGGGGGGGACAGGGTCGAAACTGTTTTTT.

The gene calls are TRBV28 and TRBJ2-1; TRBD2 aligns across 9 bases. V lost 6 bases and J lost 10; bases outside the gene matches: 13. This CDR3 spans 15 amino acids. The germline V gene encodes CDR1 MDHEN and CDR2 SYDVKM. The CDR3 spells CASSQDPSGIYEQFF. The DNA for the CDR3 is TGTGCCAGCAGCCAAGATCCTAGCGGGATATACGAGCAGTTCTTC. Complete variable domain (other parts from reference TRBV28 and TRBJ2-1): DVKVTQSSRYLVKRTGEKVFLECVQDMDHENMFWYRQDPGLGLRLIYFSYDVKMKEKGDIPEGYSVSREKKERFSLILESASTNQTSMYLCASSQDPSGIYEQFFGPGTRLTVL.

V is TRBV28 and J is TRBJ2-5; 8 nucleotides match TRBD2. The CDR3 length is 15 residues. V lost 4 bases, J lost 5 bases, and 9 bases stayed unmatched. Germline V gives CDR1 MDHEN, CDR2 SYDVKM. CDR3 loop: CASSSNSGVGETQYF. The CDR3 DNA follows: TGTGCCAGCAGTTCAAATAGCGGGGTTGGGGAGACCCAGTACTTC. The full variable domain, its missing parts supplied by reference TRBV28 and TRBJ2-5, is DVKVTQSSRYLVKRTGEKVFLECVQDMDHENMFWYRQDPGLGLRLIYFSYDVKMKEKGDIPEGYSVSREKKERFSLILESASTNQTSMYLCASSSNSGVGETQYFGPGTRLLVL.

At least ten counts were recorded for this clonotype. V usage is TRBV25-1 and J usage is TRBJ1-2, with 7 bases that match TRBD1. The CDR3 extends over 12 amino acids. With V trimmed by 6 bases and J by 11 bases, 9 bases remained unmatched. The V gene's germline CDR1 is MGHDK and CDR2 SYGVNS. The CDR3 spells CASSEQGSDYTF. The CDR3 coding sequence is TGTGCCAGCAGCGAACAGGGGAGTGATTACACCTTC.

Only one count was recorded for this clonotype. One end of the junction varies from germline; a read error may be responsible. This chain joins TRBV7-3 and TRBJ2-1, with D unresolved. The CDR3 loop spans 15 amino acids. The V gene's germline CDR1 is SGHTA and CDR2 FQGTGA. The CDR3: CANSFHPDSYNEQFF. CDR3 DNA: TGTGCCAACAGCTTTCATCCGGACTCCTACAATGAGCAGTTCTTC. The complete variable domain, with remaining parts taken from reference TRBV7-3 and TRBJ2-1, reads GAGVSQTPSNKVTEKGKYVELRCDPISGHTALYWYRQSLGQGPEFLIYFQGTGAADDSGLPNDRFFAVRPEGSVSTLKIQRTERGDSAVYLCANSFHPDSYNEQFFGPGTRLTVL.

The chain carries TRBV6-6 and TRBJ2-5, with 10 bases aligning to TRBD2. This CDR3 contains 15 residues. Germline V gives CDR1 MNHNY, CDR2 SVGAGI (reference sequence). Trimming cost V 8 bases and J 5 bases; bases outside gene matches: 11. CDR3 sequence (DNA): TGTGCCAGCTCGAATGAGGGAGCGGGGGGGGAGACCCAGTACTTC. This gives the protein CASSNEGAGGETQYF.

The J gene is TRBJ2-3, the V gene TRBV11-2, with 10 bases aligning to TRBD2. This CDR3 has 16 amino acids. Germline CDR1 SGHAT, CDR2 FQNNGV. The trim removed 4 bases at V and 2 bases at J, leaving 6 bases unmatched. CDR3 bases: TGTGCCAGCAGCTCGGGACTAGCGAAAAACACAGATACGCAGTATTTT. Translated, it gives CASSSGLAKNTDTQYF.

The sample holds a few counts of this clonotype. The chain joins TRBV28 to TRBJ1-1; D uncertain. Trimming pared 6 bases from V and 5 bases from J, leaving 19 bases between. The CDR3 has 15 residues. CDR1 and CDR2 from the germline V gene are MDHEN and SYDVKM. This CDR3 reads CASRGGPMDLTEAFF. The CDR3 bases are TGTGCCAGCAGGGGAGGGCCTATGGATTTGACTGAAGCTTTCTTT.

The chain couples TRBV20-1 to TRBJ2-7, with D perhaps matching TRBD2 (6 bases). The J call may be in error: the DNA end matches TRBJ2-5 better. This CDR3 region has 15 residues. Germline V lookup: CDR1 DFQATT, CDR2 SNEGSKA (reference sequence). CDR3 amino acids: CSARPFQTSTETQYF. The DNA of the CDR3 is TGCAGTGCTAGACCCTTCCAAACTAGCACGGAGACCCAGTACTTC.

This clonotype was picked up a small number of times. The chain links TRBV20-1 to TRBJ1-2; 9 bases are shared with TRBD1. The trim removed 5 bases at V and 8 bases at J, leaving 15 bases unmatched. The germline gives CDR1 DFQATT, CDR2 SNEGSKA (reference sequence). The CDR3 is 15 residues long. The CDR3 region has the DNA TGCAGTGCTCGTCCCGGGACAGGGTTACGGGAAGGCTACACCTTC. Its protein product is CSARPGTGLREGYTF.

CDR3 sequence: CASSPTDRGNYGYTF. The CDR3 DNA reads as TGCGCCAGCAGCCCTACCGACAGGGGGAACTATGGCTACACCTTC. This rearrangement joins TRBV4-1 to TRBJ1-2; 9 nucleotides match TRBD1. CDR1 is MGHRA, CDR2 YSYEKL, per germline. This CDR3 region has 15 residues. V lost 4 bases, J lost 2 bases, and 5 bases stayed unmatched.

The chain couples TRBV29-1 to TRBJ2-7, with TRBD2 matching 11 bases. The J segment lost 0 bases and the V segment lost 4 bases, leaving 8 bases of the junction unmatched. CDR1 is SQVTM and CDR2 is ANQGSEA in the germline V gene. The CDR3 is 16 residues long. This CDR3 reads CSVGGLAGGPSYEQYF. DNA of the CDR3: TGCAGCGTTGGGGGGCTAGCGGGAGGTCCCTCCTACGAGCAGTACTTC.

J is TRBJ2-1 and V is TRBV5-6, with D tentatively TRBD1 (5 bases). V lost 0 bases, J lost 0 bases, and 7 bases lay in between. The CDR3 length is 15 residues. In germline, CDR1 is SGHDT, CDR2 YYEEEE. The CDR3 sequence is CASSLGQPSYNEQFF. The CDR3 bases are TGTGCCAGCAGCTTGGGACAGCCCTCCTACAATGAGCAGTTCTTC.

The rearrangement joins TRBV7-6 to TRBJ2-5; D possibly corresponds to TRBD2 (5 bases). The germline V gene encodes CDR1 SGHVS and CDR2 FNYEAQ. The CDR3 is 16 residues long. V was pared by 2 bases and J by 5 bases, with 18 bases between. In DNA form, the CDR3 reads TGTGCCAGCAGCTTATTTCAAGGACTGGACGCGGAGACCCAGTACTTC. As protein: CASSLFQGLDAETQYF. The variable domain in full, with the rest retrieved from reference TRBV7-6 and TRBJ2-5, is GAGVSQSPRYKVTKRGQDVALRCDPISGHVSLYWYRQALGQGPEFLTYFNYEAQQDKSGLPNDRFSAERPEGSISTLTIQRTEQRDSAMYRCASSLFQGLDAETQYFGPGTRLLVL.

The chain couples TRBV21-1 to TRBJ1-5; TRBD1, as called in the table, went unchecked against the DNA. TRBV21-1 is a listed pseudogene. CDR3 length: 17 amino acids. CDR3 in DNA: TGTGCCAGCAGCAAAGTACGGGACCAAGAGAGCAATCAGCCCCAGCATTTT. Its translation: CASSKVRDQESNQPQHF.

This clonotype has only one observation. This chain uses TRBV7-3 with TRBJ2-1; 8 bases match TRBD1. CDR1 is SGHTA, CDR2 FQGTGA, per germline. V lost 5 bases to trimming and J lost 7 bases; unmatched junction nucleotides: 7. This CDR3 is built from 14 residues. CDR3 residues: CASSKDRVDNEQFF. In DNA form, the CDR3 reads TGTGCCAGCAGCAAGGACAGGGTGGATAATGAGCAGTTCTTC.

This clonotype came up a few times. The rearrangement joins TRBV9 to TRBJ2-5; 11 bases fit TRBD1. The CDR3 contains 19 residues. The V gene end was trimmed by 0 bases and the J gene end by 1 base; junction bases not matched to a gene: 11. Germline lookup yields CDR1 SGDLS and CDR2 YYNGEE. CDR3 bases: TGTGCCAGCAGCGTAGCTTCGGGGTGGACAGGGGGCACCCAAGAGACCCAGTACTTC. It encodes CASSVASGWTGGTQETQYF.

This clonotype was counted a few times. The chain is built from TRBV7-2 and TRBJ1-6; D is perhaps TRBD1 (6 bases). Germline CDR1 reads SGHTA; CDR2 reads FQGNSA. This CDR3 contains 17 residues. V was shortened by 1 base and J by 5 bases, with 15 bases between the two germline ends. Here the CDR3 reads CASSLERQAIDNSPLHF. CDR3 DNA sequence: TGTGCCAGCAGCTTAGAGAGACAGGCTATCGATAATTCACCCCTCCACTTT.

This sequence joins TRBV27 and TRBJ1-4; D ambiguous. Germline CDR1 and CDR2: MNHEY and SMNVEV (reference sequence). CDR3 length: 16 residues. Trimming pared 4 bases from V and 0 bases from J, leaving 12 bases between. CDR3 coding DNA: TGTGCCAGCAGTTCCCTGGGGTCCACAACTAATGAAAAACTGTTTTTT. It yields the protein CASSSLGSTTNEKLFF.

The chain is built from TRBV20-1 and TRBJ2-7; 7 nucleotides align to TRBD2. The J call is in doubt because the DNA end fits TRBJ2-5 better. CDR3 size: 15 residues. CDR1 DFQATT and CDR2 SNEGSKA come from the germline V gene (reference sequence). The chain's CDR3 is CSAIFWWGEGETQYF. For the CDR3, the DNA is TGCAGTGCTATTTTCTGGTGGGGGGAGGGGGAGACCCAGTACTTC.

This sequence joins TRBV11-3 and TRBJ2-7; TRBD2 agrees at 9 bases. Germline V lookup: CDR1 SGHNT, CDR2 YENEEA. This CDR3 is built from 17 residues. The ends lost 5 bases at V and 7 bases at J; junction bases unmatched: 18. The chain's CDR3 is CASSHGGGRESYNEQYF. The CDR3 coding sequence is TGTGCCAGCAGCCACGGGGGCGGGAGGGAGTCCTACAATGAGCAGTACTTC.

The DNA for the CDR3 is TGCAGTGCTCCTGACAGGGGGACCTCCTACGAGCAGTACTTC. It encodes CSAPDRGTSYEQYF. The chain has TRBV20-1 and TRBJ2-7; 9 bases align to TRBD1. The CDR3 extends over 14 amino acids. Germline V gene lookup returns CDR1 DFQATT and CDR2 SNEGSKA (reference sequence). Losses at the gene ends were 5 bases for V and 0 bases for J; bases not matched to a gene: 5.

A remark on this clonotype: This may arise from a read error, as a much more abundant clone is one base away. CDR3 protein: CASSETSGTAYNEQYF. DNA for the CDR3: TGTGCCAGCAGTGAGACTAGCGGAACAGCATACAATGAGCAGTACTTC. The rearrangement joins TRBV25-1 to TRBJ2-7; 9 bases align to TRBD2. The CDR3 contains 16 residues. Germline V gene lookup returns CDR1 MGHDK and CDR2 SYGVNS. Germline trimming cut 3 bases from V and 7 bases from J; bases unmatched to any gene: 13.

The genes are TRBV11-2 and TRBJ2-7, with 7 nucleotides matching TRBD1. CDR1 and CDR2 from the germline V gene are SGHAT and FQNNGV. The V gene end was trimmed by 9 bases and the J gene end by 0 bases; junction bases not matched to a gene: 8. The CDR3 totals 14 residues. The CDR3 DNA is TGTGCCAGTATCGACAGGGCGAGCTCCTACGAGCAGTACTTC. Its protein is CASIDRASSYEQYF.

This sequence joins TRBV15 and TRBJ2-4, with TRBD2 identical over 10 bases. The CDR3 totals 15 residues. V shed 1 base, J shed 13 bases, and the junction held 10 bases outside the gene matches. The germline CDR1 and CDR2 sequences are LNHNV and YYDKDF (reference sequence). The CDR3 DNA reads as TGTGCCACCAGCAGAGCTCTAGCGGGAGTGTGGGAGCAGTACTTC. Translation gives CATSRALAGVWEQYF.

The table lists this clonotype with a count of one. One end of the junction is discordant with germline, which a read error may explain. This chain connects TRBV4-2 to TRBJ2-3; D is perhaps TRBD2 (6 bases). The V gene's germline CDR1 is LGHNA and CDR2 YNFKEQ. The CDR3 covers 22 residues. CDR3 in amino acids: CSSSQRVEARRGNQILTDTQYF. The DNA of the CDR3 is TGTTCCAGCAGCCAGCGCGTCGAAGCTCGGCGGGGTAATCAGATTCTCACAGATACGCAGTATTTT.

This clonotype was picked up many times. The chain couples TRBV7-2 to TRBJ2-7, with 7 bases that match TRBD2. The germline CDR1 and CDR2 sequences are SGHTA and FQGNSA. This CDR3 spans 15 amino acids. With 2 bases clipped from V and 5 bases from J, the junction kept 9 bases outside the gene matches. The CDR3 region is CASSLRGGSSHEQYF. The CDR3 nucleotides read TGTGCCAGCAGCTTAAGGGGCGGGAGTTCCCACGAGCAGTACTTC.

The DNA of the CDR3 is TGTGCCAGCAGCCGTGGGACAGAAACCGGGGAGCTGTTTTTT. It codes for CASSRGTETGELFF. V is TRBV5-6 and J is TRBJ2-2; 7 bases are a match to TRBD1. V dropped 4 bases and J dropped 5; count of bases not matched to a gene: 5. This CDR3 has 14 residues. Germline CDR1 SGHDT, CDR2 YYEEEE.

Only a few counts were recorded for this clonotype. The gene calls are TRBV2 and TRBJ1-2, with D maybe TRBD1 (5 bases). CDR1 and CDR2 (germline): SNHLY, FYNNEI. Trimming pared 2 bases from V and 6 bases from J, leaving 19 bases between. CDR3 size: 16 residues. The CDR3 sequence: CASSERGQGFIDGYTF. DNA for the CDR3: TGTGCCAGCAGTGAAAGAGGGCAGGGATTTATAGATGGCTACACCTTC.

The chain is built from TRBV18 and TRBJ1-2; 7 bases agree with TRBD1. After removal of 3 bases from V and 0 bases from J, the junction contained 10 bases not matched to a gene. Germline assignment: CDR1 KGHSH and CDR2 LQKENI. This CDR3 spans 17 amino acids. Here the CDR3 DNA reads TGTGCCAGCTCACCCCTGACAGGGCAGTTAGCTAACTATGGCTACACCTTC. Translating it yields CASSPLTGQLANYGYTF.

This clonotype has a single count. J is TRBJ2-7 and V is TRBV6-5; D not resolved. The V end lost 0 bases, the J end lost 7 bases, and 19 bases lay between the germline ends. This CDR3 is built from 16 residues. Germline CDR1 is MNHEY and CDR2 is SVGAGI. CDR3: CASSYSTSASAWEQYF. As DNA, the CDR3 is TGTGCCAGCAGTTACTCGACTTCGGCAAGCGCCTGGGAGCAGTACTTC.